The present T cell receptor (beta chain) was sequenced within a study of CD8 T cells in Susac syndrome. Findings and limits, study-wide: The study's TCR sequencing and HLA analysis drew on a certain number of individuals. That number was acknowledged as relatively small.

This CDR3 region has 13 residues. Germline CDR1 is MNHEY and CDR2 is SMNVEV (reference sequence). V was pared by 4 bases and J by 1 base, with 7 bases between. A word on this clonotype: Its antigen is undetermined.

RNA totalling about 0.5 to 1 ug underwent reverse transcription with random hexamers. An immunoSEQ multiplex PCR generated amplified TCR beta CDR3 products spanning 54 Vbeta and 13 Jbeta. TCRdb reprocessed the immunoSEQ multiplex PCR reads via MiXCR and lists one record per CDR3 protein. The table has some 160,000 distinct CDR3 sequences, approximately 95% seen once. The CD8+ and CD4+ T cells were negatively isolated, with the TEMRA cells enriched by FACS. The chain has TRBV27 and TRBJ2-5; D may match TRBD1 or TRBD2 (5 bases each). The sample was CD8+ T cells from PBMCs. This TCR was recovered from a human donor with multiple sclerosis. The CDR3, as DNA: TGTGCCAGCAGTTCGGGACCCCAAGAGACCCAGTACTTC. Translation gives CASSSGPQETQYF.